These 24 T cell receptor beta chains were all obtained from the same sample, sequenced in a study of T cell changes during pregnancy in multiple sclerosis. Measured with immunoSEQ multiplex PCR; TCRdb has only the in-frame clones, and not every one. This table holds tens of thousands of clones, 90% to 95% found once. The source material was peripheral blood, sampled in the first trimester of pregnancy. These receptors all stem from a female donor with multiple sclerosis, enrolled in a pregnancy study.

V and J are TRBV19 and TRBJ1-1; D not resolved. The CDR3 totals 13 residues. The V gene lost 3 bases and the J gene lost 7 bases, with 12 bases spanning the gap. Per germline, CDR1 LNHDA and CDR2 SQIVND (reference sequence). The CDR3: CASSITDPGEAFF. Written as DNA, the CDR3 is TGTGCCAGTAGTATCACCGATCCGGGTGAAGCTTTCTTT.

CDR3 DNA sequence: TGTGCCAGCAGCCGTCGGGGGACTAGCACAGATACGCAGTATTTT. Protein: CASSRRGTSTDTQYF. V is TRBV7-3 and J is TRBJ2-3, with a possible D match to TRBD2 (6 bases). The CDR3 is 15 residues long. The germline V gene has CDR1 SGHTA and CDR2 FQGTGA. Trimming shortened V by 5 bases and J by 0 bases, and 12 bases separated the two germline ends.

The chain recombines TRBV7-7 with TRBJ2-2, with D hard to call. CDR3 size: 14 residues. CDR1 and CDR2 (germline): SSHAT, FNYEAQ (reference sequence). V was trimmed by 2 bases and J by 0 bases, leaving 4 bases between them. The CDR3 here is CASSLQANTGELFF. The CDR3, as DNA: TGTGCCAGCAGCTTACAGGCGAACACCGGGGAGCTGTTTTTT.

The gene calls are TRBV7-6 and TRBJ2-5; possible D gene TRBD2, 6 bases. Germline lookup yields CDR1 SGHVS and CDR2 FNYEAQ. V was trimmed by 0 bases and J by 5 bases, leaving 13 bases between them. CDR3 length equals 15 residues. The DNA for the CDR3 is TGTGCCAGCAGCTTAGCGCCGGCGGGGCGGGAGACCCAGTACTTC. Translation: CASSLAPAGRETQYF. Full variable domain (missing parts from reference TRBV7-6 and TRBJ2-5): GAGVSQSPRYKVTKRGQDVALRCDPISGHVSLYWYRQALGQGPEFLTYFNYEAQQDKSGLPNDRFSAERPEGSISTLTIQRTEQRDSAMYRCASSLAPAGRETQYFGPGTRLLVL.

The J gene is TRBJ2-2, the V gene TRBV7-7; D uncertain. This CDR3 contains 16 residues. Germline lookup yields CDR1 SSHAT and CDR2 FNYEAQ (reference sequence). V was pared by 1 base and J by 2 bases, with 11 bases between. This chain's CDR3 is CASSLGSLPNTGELFF. In DNA form, the CDR3 reads TGTGCCAGCAGCTTAGGCTCACTCCCAAACACCGGGGAGCTGTTTTTT.

The chain recombines TRBV6-1 with TRBJ1-4; 7 positions match TRBD1. The CDR3 spans 14 residues. The germline V gene encodes CDR1 MNHNS and CDR2 SASEGT. The junction had 4 bases not matched to a gene; V was cut back by 6 bases and J by 3 bases. CDR3 residues: CASRVGTANEKLFF. Here the CDR3 DNA reads TGTGCCAGCAGGGTAGGGACAGCTAATGAAAAACTGTTTTTT.

The V call is TRBV5-6, the J call TRBJ1-6; no clear D gene. V was trimmed by 2 bases and J by 6 bases, leaving 12 bases between them. The CDR3 contains 15 residues. The germline V gene encodes CDR1 SGHDT and CDR2 YYEEEE. The CDR3 is CASSLGGWPNSPLHF. The DNA for the CDR3 is TGTGCCAGCAGCTTAGGCGGGTGGCCTAATTCACCCCTCCACTTT.

This chain uses TRBV18 with TRBJ1-2; D is undetermined. Germline V gene sequence: CDR1 KGHSH, CDR2 LQKENI. V was shortened by 2 bases and J by 6 bases, with 10 bases between the two germline ends. This CDR3 has 13 residues. DNA of the CDR3: TGTGCCAGCTCACCAGGACTAAGGAATGGCTACACCTTC. Residues: CASSPGLRNGYTF.

The V gene is TRBV6-5, the J gene TRBJ2-5; 8 nucleotides match TRBD1. V lost 5 bases, J lost 1 base, and 3 bases stayed unmatched. This CDR3 is built from 14 residues. Germline CDR1 reads MNHEY; CDR2 reads SVGAGI. The CDR3 spells CASSRQGSQETQYF. The CDR3 DNA sequence: TGTGCCAGCAGTCGACAGGGGTCCCAAGAGACCCAGTACTTC.

This chain connects TRBV19 to TRBJ2-3; D gene unclear. V lost 5 bases and J 1 base, leaving 7 bases between the germline ends. Germline values: CDR1 LNHDA, CDR2 SQIVND (reference sequence). The CDR3 totals 13 residues. CDR3: CASSHSGTDTQYF. For the CDR3, the DNA is TGTGCCAGTAGTCATTCGGGCACAGATACGCAGTATTTT.

CDR3 bases: TGTGCCTGGAGTGTAAAGGAGAGGTGGGAGCAGTTCTTC. It is translated as CAWSVKERWEQFF. This rearrangement joins TRBV30 to TRBJ2-1; D remains unclear. With 0 bases removed from V and 10 bases from J, the gap between germline ends came to 13 bases. The CDR3 has 13 amino acids. The germline V gene has CDR1 GTSNPN and CDR2 SVGIG (reference sequence).

The genes are TRBV28 and TRBJ1-5; perhaps TRBD1 as D (6 bases). The V end lost 6 bases, the J end lost 0 bases, and 12 bases lay between the germline ends. Germline CDR1 reads MDHEN; CDR2 reads SYDVKM. The CDR3 is made up of 15 amino acids. CDR3 in amino acids: CASSPGQYSNQPQHF. DNA for the CDR3: TGTGCCAGCAGCCCTGGACAGTATAGCAATCAGCCCCAGCATTTT. The full variable domain, with the rest looked up from reference TRBV28 and TRBJ1-5, is DVKVTQSSRYLVKRTGEKVFLECVQDMDHENMFWYRQDPGLGLRLIYFSYDVKMKEKGDIPEGYSVSREKKERFSLILESASTNQTSMYLCASSPGQYSNQPQHFGDGTRLSIL.

This clone has just one count. The chain combines TRBV6-4 with TRBJ2-2; 7 nucleotides match TRBD1. V was clipped by 5 bases and J by 5 bases; unmatched bases: 11. This CDR3 comprises 16 residues. Germline assignment: CDR1 MRHNA and CDR2 SNTAGT. CDR3 coding DNA: TGTGCCAGCAGTCCCCATAAATCGACAGGGACCGGGGAGCTGTTTTTT. It codes for CASSPHKSTGTGELFF.

The chain employs TRBV19 and TRBJ1-5, with 9 bases that match TRBD1. CDR1 is LNHDA and CDR2 is SQIVND in the germline V gene (reference sequence). This CDR3 contains 13 residues. J was trimmed by 6 bases and V by 9 bases; bases with no gene match: 6. CDR3 DNA sequence: TGTGCCAGCAAGGGACAGGGAACTCAGCCCCAGCATTTT. Its protein product is CASKGQGTQPQHF. Complete variable domain (other parts from reference TRBV19 and TRBJ1-5): DGGITQSPKYLFRKEGQNVTLSCEQNLNHDAMYWYRQDPGQGLRLIYYSQIVNDFQKGDIAEGYSVSREKKESFPLTVTSAQKNPTAFYLCASKGQGTQPQHFGDGTRLSIL.

The CDR3 DNA sequence: TGTGCCAGCAGGCCGAGGTTTGCTGAAGCTTTCTTT. Residues: CASRPRFAEAFF. The J gene is TRBJ1-1, the V gene TRBV28; D remains unclear. This CDR3 contains 12 residues. The germline V and J ends were trimmed by 6 bases and 6 bases, with 11 bases remaining between them. Germline V CDR1 and CDR2: MDHEN, SYDVKM. Filled out from reference TRBV28 and TRBJ1-1, the complete variable domain reads DVKVTQSSRYLVKRTGEKVFLECVQDMDHENMFWYRQDPGLGLRLIYFSYDVKMKEKGDIPEGYSVSREKKERFSLILESASTNQTSMYLCASRPRFAEAFFGQGTRLTVV.

The CDR3, as DNA: TGTGCCAGCAGCTTAGCCCCCAGCGGGGTCGAAGATACGCAGTATTTT. It yields the protein CASSLAPSGVEDTQYF. The chain has TRBV11-1 and TRBJ2-3; 7 bases agree with TRBD2. CDR3 length: 16 residues. Germline V lookup: CDR1 SGHAT, CDR2 FQDESV (reference sequence). With V trimmed by 0 bases and J by 5 bases, 8 bases remained unmatched.

The sample holds a few counts of this clone. The rearrangement uses TRBV2 and TRBJ2-2; D not resolved. The CDR3 totals 12 residues. CDR1 SNHLY and CDR2 FYNNEI come from the germline V gene. V lost 6 bases and J 7 bases, leaving 9 bases between the germline ends. The CDR3 protein is CASSVSFGELFF. In DNA, the CDR3 is TGTGCCAGCAGCGTGTCCTTCGGGGAGCTGTTTTTT. Combining the CDR3 with reference TRBV2 and TRBJ2-2 gives the whole variable domain EPEVTQTPSHQVTQMGQEVILRCVPISNHLYFYWYRQILGQKVEFLVSFYNNEISEKSEIFDDQFSVERPDGSNFTLKIRSTKLEDSAMYFCASSVSFGELFFGEGSRLTVL.

The chain employs TRBV5-4 and TRBJ1-2; D may be TRBD1 (5 bases). The CDR3 extends over 13 amino acids. Germline assignment: CDR1 SGHNT and CDR2 YYREEE (reference sequence). Deletions cut 4 bases from V and 11 bases from J, with 18 bases between. CDR3 residues: CASSPGERTLYTF. CDR3 DNA sequence: TGTGCCAGCAGCCCGGGGGAGCGAACTCTTTACACCTTC.

The rearrangement joins TRBV18 to TRBJ2-5; the D is unclear. The CDR3 is made up of 13 amino acids. V was shortened by 1 base and J by 1 base, with 4 bases between the two germline ends. The V gene's germline CDR1 is KGHSH and CDR2 LQKENI. The CDR3 sequence is CASSPQSQETQYF. The DNA for the CDR3 is TGTGCCAGCTCACCACAGAGCCAAGAGACCCAGTACTTC.

This clone was seen just once. The chain combines TRBV5-1 with TRBJ2-3, with D possibly matching TRBD1 (6 bases). Deletions cut 4 bases from V and 0 bases from J, with 21 bases between. Germline V lookup: CDR1 SGHRS, CDR2 YFSETQ. The length of the CDR3 is 18 residues. CDR3 in amino acids: CASSPEPARQASTDTQYF. DNA of the CDR3: TGCGCCAGCAGCCCTGAGCCTGCTCGACAGGCTAGCACAGATACGCAGTATTTT.

The rearrangement joins TRBV10-3 to TRBJ2-5, with D possibly matching TRBD1 (6 bases). This CDR3 is 15 amino acids long. V was clipped by 0 bases and J by 2 bases, with 10 bases between them. CDR1 is ENHRY and CDR2 is SYGVKD in the germline V gene. The DNA of the CDR3 is TGTGCCATCAGTGAGTCGACAGGCCTTCAAGAGACCCAGTACTTC. Amino acids: CAISESTGLQETQYF.

The chain employs TRBV4-1 and TRBJ1-1; 9 bases match TRBD1. V trimming: 1 base; J trimming: 1 base; junction bases outside the gene matches: 4. The germline CDR1 and CDR2 sequences are MGHRA and YSYEKL. There are 16 residues in the CDR3. This CDR3 reads CASSQGNRGPNTEAFF. The CDR3 DNA follows: TGCGCCAGCAGCCAAGGGAACAGGGGGCCGAACACTGAAGCTTTCTTT.

The J gene is TRBJ1-4, the V gene TRBV28, with 12 positions matching TRBD1. With V trimmed by 5 bases and J by 8 bases, 9 bases remained unmatched. The CDR3 is made up of 16 amino acids. Germline-derived CDR1 and CDR2 are MDHEN and SYDVKM. CDR3 DNA sequence: TGTGCCAGCAGTCCCGGGACAGGGGGCGGACGGGAAAAACTGTTTTTT. Residues: CASSPGTGGGREKLFF. The variable domain in full, with the rest retrieved from reference TRBV28 and TRBJ1-4, is DVKVTQSSRYLVKRTGEKVFLECVQDMDHENMFWYRQDPGLGLRLIYFSYDVKMKEKGDIPEGYSVSREKKERFSLILESASTNQTSMYLCASSPGTGGGREKLFFGSGTQLSVL.

The J gene is TRBJ2-5, the V gene TRBV7-9, with a possible D match to TRBD1 (5 bases). V was clipped by 4 bases and J by 2 bases, with 11 bases between them. CDR1 is SEHNR and CDR2 is FQNEAQ in the germline V gene (reference sequence). The CDR3 covers 14 residues. The CDR3 DNA reads as TGTGCCAGCAGCTACAAGGGGTTTCAAGAGACCCAGTACTTC. Amino acid sequence: CASSYKGFQETQYF.